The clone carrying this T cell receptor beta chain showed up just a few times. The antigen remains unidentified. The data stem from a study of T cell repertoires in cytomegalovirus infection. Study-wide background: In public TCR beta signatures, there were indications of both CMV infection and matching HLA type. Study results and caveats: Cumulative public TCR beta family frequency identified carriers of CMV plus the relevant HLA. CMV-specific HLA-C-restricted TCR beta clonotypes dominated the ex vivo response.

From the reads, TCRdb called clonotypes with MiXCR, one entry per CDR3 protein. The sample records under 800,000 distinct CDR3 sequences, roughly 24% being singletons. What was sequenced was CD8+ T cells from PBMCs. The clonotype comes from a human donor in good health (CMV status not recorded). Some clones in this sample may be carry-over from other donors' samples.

The CDR3 protein is CASSLRRGKSHEQYF. CDR3 DNA: TGTGCCAGCAGCTTGCGCAGGGGAAAGTCCCACGAGCAGTACTTC. The chain has TRBV7-9 and TRBJ2-7, with D maybe TRBD1 (6 bases). Trimming took off 3 bases at V and 5 bases at J, with 17 bases between the two ends. The germline V gene has CDR1 SEHNR and CDR2 FQNEAQ (reference sequence). This CDR3 spans 15 amino acids.